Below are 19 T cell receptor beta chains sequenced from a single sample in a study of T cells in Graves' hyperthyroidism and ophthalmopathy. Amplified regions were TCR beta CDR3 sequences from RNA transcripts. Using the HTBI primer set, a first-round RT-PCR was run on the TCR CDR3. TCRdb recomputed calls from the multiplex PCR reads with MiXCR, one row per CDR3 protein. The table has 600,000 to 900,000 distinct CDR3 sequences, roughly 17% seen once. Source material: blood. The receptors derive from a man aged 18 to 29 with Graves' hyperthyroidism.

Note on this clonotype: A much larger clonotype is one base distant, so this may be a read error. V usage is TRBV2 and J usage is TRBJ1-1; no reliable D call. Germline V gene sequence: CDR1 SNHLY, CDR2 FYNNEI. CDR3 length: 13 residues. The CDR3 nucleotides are TGTGCCGGCAGTGAGGGAGGGATAACTGAAGCTTTCTTT. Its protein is CAGSEGGITEAFF.

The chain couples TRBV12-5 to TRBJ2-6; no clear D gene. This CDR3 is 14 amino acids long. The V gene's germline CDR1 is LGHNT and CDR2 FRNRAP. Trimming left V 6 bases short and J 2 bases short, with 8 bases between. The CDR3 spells CASGGRTGANVLTF. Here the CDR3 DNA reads TGTGCTAGTGGCGGACGAACTGGGGCCAACGTCCTGACTTTC.

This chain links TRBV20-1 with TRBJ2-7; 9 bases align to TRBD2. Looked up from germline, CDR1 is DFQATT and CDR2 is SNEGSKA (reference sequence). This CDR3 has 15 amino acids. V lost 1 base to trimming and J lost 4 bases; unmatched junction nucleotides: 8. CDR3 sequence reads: CSARGDSGSWYEQYF. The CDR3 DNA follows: TGCAGTGCTAGAGGGGATAGCGGGAGTTGGTACGAGCAGTACTTC.

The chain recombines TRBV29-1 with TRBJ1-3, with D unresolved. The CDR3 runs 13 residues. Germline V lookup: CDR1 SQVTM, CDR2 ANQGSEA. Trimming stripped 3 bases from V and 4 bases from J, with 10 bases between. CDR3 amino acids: CSVEYSNGNTIYF. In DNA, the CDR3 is TGCAGCGTTGAGTACAGTAACGGAAACACCATATATTTT.

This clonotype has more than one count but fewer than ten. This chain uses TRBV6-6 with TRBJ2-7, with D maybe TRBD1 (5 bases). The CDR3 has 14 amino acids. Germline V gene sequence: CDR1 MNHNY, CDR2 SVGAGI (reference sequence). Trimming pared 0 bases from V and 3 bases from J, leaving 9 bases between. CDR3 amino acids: CASSYSGADYEQYF. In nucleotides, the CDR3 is TGTGCCAGCAGTTACTCTGGGGCGGACTACGAGCAGTACTTC.

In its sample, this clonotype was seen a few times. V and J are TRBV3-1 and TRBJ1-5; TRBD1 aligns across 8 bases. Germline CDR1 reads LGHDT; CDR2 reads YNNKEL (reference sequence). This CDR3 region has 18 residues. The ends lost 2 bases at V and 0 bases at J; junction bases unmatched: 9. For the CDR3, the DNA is TGTGCCAGCAGCCAAACACCCGGGACAGGAATTAGCAATCAGCCCCAGCATTTT. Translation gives CASSQTPGTGISNQPQHF.

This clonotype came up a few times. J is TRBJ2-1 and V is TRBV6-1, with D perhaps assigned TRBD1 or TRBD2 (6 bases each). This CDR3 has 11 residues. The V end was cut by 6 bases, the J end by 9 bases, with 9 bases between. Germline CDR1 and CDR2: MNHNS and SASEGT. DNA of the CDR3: TGTGCCAGCAGCCGGGGGCGTGAGCAGTTCTTC. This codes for CASSRGREQFF.

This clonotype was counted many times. DNA for the CDR3: TGTGCCAGCACCCTCCGCGGGGGGCCTCACACTGAAGCTTTCTTT. Protein: CASTLRGGPHTEAFF. The gene calls are TRBV6-1 and TRBJ1-1, with a possible D match to TRBD1 (6 bases). Germline V gene sequence: CDR1 MNHNS, CDR2 SASEGT. The CDR3 extends over 15 amino acids. Trimming removed 7 bases at V and 3 bases at J, with 18 bases between.

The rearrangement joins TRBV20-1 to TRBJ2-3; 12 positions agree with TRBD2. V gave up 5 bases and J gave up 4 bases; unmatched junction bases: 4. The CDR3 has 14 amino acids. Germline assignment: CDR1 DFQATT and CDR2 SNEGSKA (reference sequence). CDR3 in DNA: TGCAGTGCTCGACTAGCGGGAGCAGCAGATACGCAGTATTTT. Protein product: CSARLAGAADTQYF.

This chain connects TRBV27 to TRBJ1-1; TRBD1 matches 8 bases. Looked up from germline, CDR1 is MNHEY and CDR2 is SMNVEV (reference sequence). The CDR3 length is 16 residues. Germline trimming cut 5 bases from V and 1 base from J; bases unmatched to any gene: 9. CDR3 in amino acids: CASSLNGQGWNTEAFF. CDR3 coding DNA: TGTGCCAGCAGTCTTAACGGACAGGGTTGGAACACTGAAGCTTTCTTT.

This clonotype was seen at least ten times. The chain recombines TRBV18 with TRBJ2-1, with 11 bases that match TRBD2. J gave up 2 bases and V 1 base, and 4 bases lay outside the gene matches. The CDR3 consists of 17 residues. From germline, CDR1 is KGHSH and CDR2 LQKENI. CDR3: CASSPQELAGAYNEQFF. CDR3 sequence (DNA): TGTGCCAGCTCACCACAAGAACTAGCGGGAGCCTACAATGAGCAGTTCTTC.

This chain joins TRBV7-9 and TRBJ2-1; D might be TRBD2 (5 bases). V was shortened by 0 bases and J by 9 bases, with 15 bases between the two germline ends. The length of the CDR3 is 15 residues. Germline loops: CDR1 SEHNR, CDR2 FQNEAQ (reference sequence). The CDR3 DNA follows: TGTGCCAGCAGCTTAGCCGGGGTCCCTACCGGTGAGCAGTTCTTC. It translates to CASSLAGVPTGEQFF.

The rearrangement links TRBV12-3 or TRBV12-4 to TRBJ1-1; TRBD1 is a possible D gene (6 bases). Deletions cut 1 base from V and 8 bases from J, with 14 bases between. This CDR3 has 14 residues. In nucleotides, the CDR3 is TGTGCCAGCAGTTTAGTCATTGGGACATCGGAAGCTTTCTTT. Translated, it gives CASSLVIGTSEAFF.

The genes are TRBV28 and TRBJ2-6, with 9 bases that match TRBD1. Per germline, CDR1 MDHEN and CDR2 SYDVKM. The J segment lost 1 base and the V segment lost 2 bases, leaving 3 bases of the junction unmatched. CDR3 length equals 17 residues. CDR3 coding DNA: TGTGCCAGCAGTTTAGGGACAGGGTGGTCTGGGGCCAACGTCCTGACTTTC. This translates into CASSLGTGWSGANVLTF.

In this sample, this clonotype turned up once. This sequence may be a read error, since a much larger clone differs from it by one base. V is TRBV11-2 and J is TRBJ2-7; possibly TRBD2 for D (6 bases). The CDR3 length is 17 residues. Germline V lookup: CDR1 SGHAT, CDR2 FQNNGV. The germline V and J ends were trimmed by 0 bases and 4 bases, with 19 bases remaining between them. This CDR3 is CASSLDLDYGGYYEQYF. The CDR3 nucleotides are TGTGCCAGCAGCTTAGATTTGGACTATGGCGGATATTACGAGCAGTACTTC.

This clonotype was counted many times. The CDR3 reads CASSSTGQPSNYGHFYGYTF. The CDR3, as DNA: TGTGCCAGCAGTTCTACGGGACAGCCATCCAACTATGGCCATTTCTATGGCTACACCTTC. The chain couples TRBV28 to TRBJ1-2; 7 nucleotides match TRBD1. The CDR3 has 20 residues. From germline, CDR1 is MDHEN and CDR2 SYDVKM. Losses at the gene ends were 4 bases for V and 4 bases for J; bases not matched to a gene: 24.

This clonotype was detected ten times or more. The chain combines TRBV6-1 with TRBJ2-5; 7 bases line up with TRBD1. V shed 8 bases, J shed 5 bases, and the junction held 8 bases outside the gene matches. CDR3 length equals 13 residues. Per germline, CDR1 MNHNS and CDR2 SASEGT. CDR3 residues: CASGVGGLETQYF. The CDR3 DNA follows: TGTGCCAGCGGTGTAGGGGGCCTTGAGACCCAGTACTTC.

As DNA, the CDR3 is TGTGCCTGGAGTGTGGGTAGCGGCACAGATACGCAGTATTTT. Residues: CAWSVGSGTDTQYF. V and J are TRBV30 and TRBJ2-3, with D possibly being TRBD2 (5 bases). The CDR3 has 14 amino acids. Per the germline V gene, CDR1 is GTSNPN and CDR2 is SVGIG (reference sequence). The V end was cut by 0 bases, the J end by 1 base, with 8 bases between.

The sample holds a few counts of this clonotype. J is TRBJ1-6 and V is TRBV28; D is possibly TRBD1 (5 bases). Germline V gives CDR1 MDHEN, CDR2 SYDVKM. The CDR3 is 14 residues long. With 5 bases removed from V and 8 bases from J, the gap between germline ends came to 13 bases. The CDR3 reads CASSLRDLDSPLHF. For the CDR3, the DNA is TGTGCCAGCAGTCTGCGGGACTTAGATTCACCCCTCCACTTT.